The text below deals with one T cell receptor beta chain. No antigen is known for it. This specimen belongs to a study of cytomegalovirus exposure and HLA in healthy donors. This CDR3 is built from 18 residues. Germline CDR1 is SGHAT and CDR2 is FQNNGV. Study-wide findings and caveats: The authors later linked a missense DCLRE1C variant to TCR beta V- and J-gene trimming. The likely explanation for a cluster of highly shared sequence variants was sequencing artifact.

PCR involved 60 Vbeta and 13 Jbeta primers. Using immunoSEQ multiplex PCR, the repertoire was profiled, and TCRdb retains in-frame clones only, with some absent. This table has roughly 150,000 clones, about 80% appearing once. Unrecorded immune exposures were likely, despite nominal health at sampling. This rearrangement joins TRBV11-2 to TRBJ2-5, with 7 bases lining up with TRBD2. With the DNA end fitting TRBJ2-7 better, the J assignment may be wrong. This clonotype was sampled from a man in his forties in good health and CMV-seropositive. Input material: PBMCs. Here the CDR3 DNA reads TGTGCCAGCAGCTTAGGAAGTGTTCCAGGCGGGAGTGCGTACGAGCAGTACTTC. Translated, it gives CASSLGSVPGGSAYEQYF.